Presented here are 2 T cell receptor beta chains from one specimen sequenced in a study of cytomegalovirus exposure and HLA in healthy donors. PCR primers comprised 60 Vbeta and 13 Jbeta primers. This table comes from immunoSEQ multiplex PCR, and its TCRdb copy is limited to in-frame clones, with some not included. The sample lists 150,000 to 200,000 clones; roughly 79% were seen once. Sequencing input: PBMCs. The receptors were gathered from a woman aged 45-59 years in good health and CMV-seropositive.

The count of this clone is one. The V and J genes are TRBV7-9 and TRBJ2-2; a possible D gene is TRBD2 (6 bases). Germline lookup yields CDR1 SEHNR and CDR2 FQNEAQ (reference sequence). Trimming shortened V by 5 bases and J by 1 base, and 8 bases separated the two germline ends. The CDR3 is 14 residues long. CDR3 sequence (DNA): TGTGCCAGCAGCCGGCGGGAGAACACCGGGGAGCTGTTTTTT. Its protein product is CASSRRENTGELFF.

The V and J genes are TRBV27 and TRBJ1-6; the match to TRBD1 covers 7 bases. Germline CDR1 is MNHEY and CDR2 is SMNVEV (reference sequence). The CDR3 runs to 16 residues. Trimming at V came to 5 bases and at J to 4 bases, leaving 8 bases not matched to a gene. The CDR3 region has the DNA TGTGCCAGCAGTCAGAGCGGGGGACAGTATAATTCACCCCTCCACTTT. Protein sequence: CASSQSGGQYNSPLHF.